Below, 31 T cell receptor beta chains from the same sample are listed, as sequenced in a study of T cells in localized non-small cell lung cancer. This table comes from immunoSEQ multiplex PCR, and its TCRdb copy is limited to in-frame clones, with some not included. The repertoire includes about 91,000 clones, around 90% of them detected once, and about 15% sits in the top ten. The specimen comprised peripheral blood, sampled before any cancer treatment. The origin of the receptors is a man between 35 and 75 years old with stage I squamous cell lung carcinoma.

The V gene is TRBV5-4, the J gene TRBJ2-5; D tentatively fits TRBD1 or TRBD2 (6 bases each). V was cut by 3 bases and J by 1 base, with 7 bases left in between. Germline V gene sequence: CDR1 SGHNT, CDR2 YYREEE (reference sequence). The CDR3 has 13 amino acids. The CDR3 reads CASSWGAQETQYF. The CDR3 DNA sequence: TGTGCCAGCAGCTGGGGGGCCCAAGAGACCCAGTACTTC.

The rearrangement links TRBV5-1 to TRBJ1-2; D gene ambiguous. CDR3 length equals 14 residues. Germline V gene sequence: CDR1 SGHRS, CDR2 YFSETQ. V lost 3 bases and J 1 base, leaving 10 bases between the germline ends. Here the CDR3 reads CASSYNQINYGYTF. Here the CDR3 DNA reads TGCGCCAGCAGCTACAACCAGATTAACTATGGCTACACCTTC.

Concerning this clone: A much larger clonotype is one base distant, so this may be a read error. The rearrangement joins TRBV30 to TRBJ1-4; the match to TRBD1 covers 7 bases. V lost 5 bases, J lost 7 bases, and 4 bases stayed unmatched. This CDR3 has 12 amino acids. Germline CDR1 GTSNPN, CDR2 SVGIG (reference sequence). CDR3 in amino acids: CAWAGGFEKLFF. In DNA, the CDR3 is TGTGCCTGGGCAGGGGGTTTTGAAAAACTGTTTTTT.

The chain carries TRBV2 and TRBJ1-1, with D hard to call. Per germline, CDR1 SNHLY and CDR2 FYNNEI. The CDR3 contains 14 residues. The V gene lost 7 bases and the J gene lost 0 bases, with 12 bases spanning the gap. This chain's CDR3 is CASNYYEMNTEAFF. CDR3 nucleotide sequence: TGTGCCAGCAACTACTACGAAATGAACACTGAAGCTTTCTTT.

The rearrangement uses TRBV18 and TRBJ2-3; D uncertain. Germline lookup yields CDR1 KGHSH and CDR2 LQKENI. The CDR3 sequence is 16 residues long. Trimming took 3 bases from V and 3 from J, leaving 16 bases between them. The CDR3 sequence: CASSPSNGAGTDTQYF. The DNA of the CDR3 is TGTGCCAGCTCACCTTCGAACGGCGCTGGGACAGATACGCAGTATTTT.

J is TRBJ1-1 and V is TRBV28; D remains unclear. Germline V gives CDR1 MDHEN, CDR2 SYDVKM. The V end was cut by 6 bases, the J end by 0 bases, with 8 bases between. The CDR3 has 13 amino acids. The CDR3 sequence is CASSSQLNTEAFF. DNA for the CDR3: TGTGCCAGCAGCTCACAGCTGAACACTGAAGCTTTCTTT.

J is TRBJ1-5 and V is TRBV7-2; 8 positions agree with TRBD1. Germline V CDR1 and CDR2: SGHTA, FQGNSA. J gave up 2 bases and V 3 bases, and 12 bases lay outside the gene matches. CDR3 length: 18 amino acids. CDR3 nucleotide sequence: TGTGCCAGCAGCTTGACAGGGGAGGGTTTATTGGGCAATCAGCCCCAGCATTTT. Protein product: CASSLTGEGLLGNQPQHF.

The gene calls are TRBV5-1 and TRBJ2-1; no reliable D call. Trimming left V 3 bases short and J 8 bases short, with 9 bases between. CDR1 and CDR2 (germline): SGHRS, YFSETQ. The CDR3 runs 12 residues. CDR3 residues: CASSYGVYEQFF. The DNA for the CDR3 is TGCGCCAGCAGCTATGGGGTCTATGAGCAGTTCTTC.

V gene TRBV19 combines with J gene TRBJ2-2; D perhaps matches TRBD2 (6 bases). Trimming removed 7 bases at V and 7 bases at J, with 16 bases between. Per the germline V gene, CDR1 is LNHDA and CDR2 is SQIVND (reference sequence). This CDR3 spans 14 amino acids. In nucleotides, the CDR3 is TGTGCCAGTACTGACCGGAGGGGAGGCGGGGAGCTGTTTTTT. This gives the protein CASTDRRGGGELFF.

The J gene is TRBJ2-1, the V gene TRBV4-1, with unresolved D. The CDR3 consists of 15 residues. The germline CDR1 and CDR2 sequences are MGHRA and YSYEKL. V lost 2 bases, J lost 3 bases, and 11 bases lay in between. For the CDR3, the DNA is TGCGCCAGCAGCCAAAGCCACCCCAGCTACAATGAGCAGTTCTTC. Protein: CASSQSHPSYNEQFF.

The J gene is TRBJ2-7, the V gene TRBV25-1, with TRBD1 as a possible D gene (6 bases). This CDR3 contains 13 residues. CDR1 is MGHDK and CDR2 is SYGVNS in the germline V gene. Trimming pared 7 bases from V and 1 base from J, leaving 11 bases between. CDR3 loop: CASTRGKSYEQYF. In DNA form, the CDR3 reads TGTGCCAGCACCAGGGGAAAGTCCTACGAGCAGTACTTC.

This chain joins TRBV19 and TRBJ2-5, with D perhaps TRBD1 (6 bases). The CDR3 runs to 13 residues. V shed 5 bases and J shed 3 bases, with 10 bases lying between them. Germline assignment: CDR1 LNHDA and CDR2 SQIVND (reference sequence). CDR3 coding DNA: TGTGCCAGTAGTTCGACAGGAAAAGAGACCCAGTACTTC. This sequence encodes CASSSTGKETQYF.

This chain connects TRBV28 to TRBJ1-2; TRBD1 matches at 11 bases. The CDR3 totals 15 residues. The trim removed 5 bases at V and 7 bases at J, leaving 9 bases unmatched. Germline loops: CDR1 MDHEN, CDR2 SYDVKM. CDR3 nucleotides: TGTGCCAGCAGTATTAGACCGGGACAGGGGGTTGGCTACACCTTC. Translated: CASSIRPGQGVGYTF.

This clone was counted between two and nine times. This chain links TRBV5-5 with TRBJ2-2, with D possibly TRBD1 on 5 matching bases. The CDR3 has 15 residues. CDR1 and CDR2 from the germline V gene are SGHKS and YYEKEE (reference sequence). V lost 2 bases and J 4 bases, leaving 12 bases between the germline ends. The CDR3 sequence: CASSFIGAGTGELFF. For the CDR3, the DNA is TGTGCCAGCAGCTTCATAGGGGCCGGCACCGGGGAGCTGTTTTTT.

The table lists this clone with a count of one. The chain uses TRBV5-6 and TRBJ1-1, with D maybe TRBD1 (5 bases). V gave up 4 bases and J gave up 5 bases, with 18 bases separating them. Germline-derived CDR1 and CDR2 are SGHDT and YYEEEE. CDR3 length: 15 amino acids. The CDR3 sequence is CASSKAGLLRTEAFF. CDR3 DNA sequence: TGTGCCAGCAGCAAAGCGGGACTTCTGAGAACTGAAGCTTTCTTT.

The chain carries TRBV5-1 and TRBJ1-2; D gene ambiguous. The CDR3 sequence is 13 residues long. From germline, CDR1 is SGHRS and CDR2 YFSETQ. V was pared by 3 bases and J by 0 bases, with 6 bases between. The CDR3 DNA is TGCGCCAGCAGCTCTACTACTAACTATGGCTACACCTTC. It is translated as CASSSTTNYGYTF.

This clone was found once. This chain connects TRBV28 to TRBJ2-7; D is unresolved. V was shortened by 4 bases and J by 4 bases, with 8 bases between the two germline ends. The CDR3 is 12 amino acids. Germline CDR1 MDHEN, CDR2 SYDVKM. DNA of the CDR3: TGTGCCAGCAGTTCCCCCCGGTACGAGCAGTACTTC. Translating gives CASSSPRYEQYF.

J is TRBJ2-3 and V is TRBV27; D remains unclear. Germline assignment: CDR1 MNHEY and CDR2 SMNVEV (reference sequence). The CDR3 has 13 amino acids. Trimming took off 3 bases at V and 1 base at J, with 5 bases between the two ends. DNA for the CDR3: TGTGCCAGCAGTTTTTCAGGCACAGATACGCAGTATTTT. This encodes CASSFSGTDTQYF.

This chain connects TRBV28 to TRBJ2-2, with D possibly being TRBD1 (5 bases). V was pared by 3 bases and J by 3 bases, with 11 bases between. CDR1 and CDR2 (germline): MDHEN, SYDVKM. There are 15 residues in the CDR3. CDR3 residues: CASSFVGPDTGELFF. The CDR3 DNA is TGTGCCAGCAGTTTTGTGGGGCCTGACACCGGGGAGCTGTTTTTT.

The CDR3 is CASSIFFPGADEQFF. In nucleotides, the CDR3 is TGTGCCAGTAGTATATTCTTCCCGGGGGCGGATGAGCAGTTCTTC. The chain carries TRBV19 and TRBJ2-1; TRBD1 or TRBD2 may be the D gene (6 bases each). The CDR3 sequence is 15 residues long. Trimming removed 2 bases from V and 8 bases from J, with 16 bases in between. Germline CDR1 reads LNHDA; CDR2 reads SQIVND (reference sequence).

The chain recombines TRBV5-1 with TRBJ1-1, with no clear D. With 3 bases removed from V and 0 bases from J, the gap between germline ends came to 12 bases. This CDR3 region has 15 residues. The germline V gene encodes CDR1 SGHRS and CDR2 YFSETQ. Here the CDR3 DNA reads TGCGCCAGCAGCTCACAGTCCGCTATGAACACTGAAGCTTTCTTT. It translates to CASSSQSAMNTEAFF.

J is TRBJ1-6 and V is TRBV19; possible D gene TRBD1, 5 bases. From germline, CDR1 is LNHDA and CDR2 SQIVND (reference sequence). This CDR3 spans 13 amino acids. V lost 7 bases and J lost 10, with 14 bases in between. The CDR3 DNA reads TGTGCCAGTAATAGGTTACGGGACTCACCCCTCCACTTT. This codes for CASNRLRDSPLHF.

The J gene is TRBJ2-1, the V gene TRBV5-1, with 9 bases lining up with TRBD1. Germline loops: CDR1 SGHRS, CDR2 YFSETQ. The CDR3 spans 17 residues. Unmatched junction bases numbered 12, after V lost 4 bases and J lost 4 bases. This CDR3 is CASSRTTGGVIYNEQFF. The CDR3 coding sequence is TGCGCCAGCAGCAGAACGACAGGGGGGGTGATATACAATGAGCAGTTCTTC.

J is TRBJ1-6 and V is TRBV19, with 7 bases lining up with TRBD1. Germline assignment: CDR1 LNHDA and CDR2 SQIVND (reference sequence). The CDR3 is 16 residues long. After removal of 4 bases from V and 4 bases from J, the junction contained 7 bases not matched to a gene. DNA for the CDR3: TGTGCCAGTAGTACGCCAGACAGGGCTTATAATTCACCCCTCCACTTT. This encodes CASSTPDRAYNSPLHF.

The V gene is TRBV4-3, the J gene TRBJ2-6; D may correspond to TRBD1 or TRBD2 (5 bases each). The CDR3 sequence is 19 residues long. The germline V and J ends were trimmed by 3 bases and 0 bases, with 18 bases remaining between them. CDR1 is LGHNA and CDR2 is YSLEER in the germline V gene. The CDR3 DNA is TGCGCCAGCAGCCAGTTTTCGGGACGGATGAGCTCTGGGGCCAACGTCCTGACTTTC. Residues: CASSQFSGRMSSGANVLTF.

The chain is built from TRBV29-1 and TRBJ1-2, with 9 bases matching TRBD1. J was trimmed by 1 base and V by 7 bases; bases with no gene match: 4. CDR1 and CDR2 (germline): SQVTM, ANQGSEA. The CDR3 consists of 13 residues. This CDR3 is CSAGTGFNYGYTF. CDR3 sequence (DNA): TGCAGCGCCGGGACAGGGTTTAACTATGGCTACACCTTC. The whole variable domain, filled in from reference TRBV29-1 and TRBJ1-2, reads SAVISQKPSRDICQRGTSLTIQCQVDSQVTMMFWYRQQPGQSLTLIATANQGSEATYESGFVIDKFPISRPNLTFSTLTVSNMSPEDSSIYLCSAGTGFNYGYTFGSGTRLTVV.

The chain employs TRBV7-7 and TRBJ2-1; D might be TRBD1 (5 bases). Per germline, CDR1 SSHAT and CDR2 FNYEAQ (reference sequence). The CDR3 has 13 amino acids. The ends were cut back, 2 bases at V and 11 bases at J, with 13 bases in the middle. The CDR3 is CASSLNLLGQQFF. The CDR3 region has the DNA TGTGCCAGCAGCTTAAATTTGTTGGGGCAGCAGTTCTTC.

CDR3 DNA: TGTGCCAGCAGCTCCCGGCGCCTATCGAACACTGAAGCTTTCTTT. This codes for CASSSRRLSNTEAFF. The chain joins TRBV7-8 to TRBJ1-1; D remains ambiguous. V gave up 4 bases and J gave up 1 base, with 13 bases separating them. This CDR3 has 15 residues. Germline V gene lookup returns CDR1 SGHVS and CDR2 FQNEAQ.

The CDR3 protein is CASSPISYRANEQFF. CDR3 DNA sequence: TGTGCCAGCAGCCCAATTTCTTACAGGGCGAATGAGCAGTTCTTC. This chain joins TRBV7-9 and TRBJ2-1; D might be TRBD1 (6 bases). Per the germline V gene, CDR1 is SEHNR and CDR2 is FQNEAQ (reference sequence). This CDR3 region has 15 residues. Trimming cost V 5 bases and J 7 bases, with 18 bases left between them.

This clone was detected once. The chain links TRBV5-1 to TRBJ2-3, with 7 bases aligning to TRBD1. Germline V gene lookup returns CDR1 SGHRS and CDR2 YFSETQ. CDR3 length: 14 residues. V was clipped by 3 bases and J by 4 bases; unmatched bases: 5. The CDR3 bases are TGCGCCAGCAGCTACGACAGGGTGGCAGATACGCAGTATTTT. Translation gives CASSYDRVADTQYF.

The V gene is TRBV7-3, the J gene TRBJ2-6, with D tentatively TRBD2 (5 bases). Germline-derived CDR1 and CDR2 are SGHTA and FQGTGA. This CDR3 is built from 15 residues. V was trimmed by 8 bases and J by 1 base, leaving 12 bases between them. The CDR3 region has the DNA TGTGCCAGCTCGAGGGCGAAGTCTGGGGCCAACGTCCTGACTTTC. Translation: CASSRAKSGANVLTF.